One and the same sample provided the 32 T cell receptor beta chains below, sequenced in a study of human T cells and chemical hapten exposure. Via MiXCR, TCRdb re-called the RACE reads, giving one row per CDR3 protein. The table includes about 110,000 distinct CDR3 sequences, approximately 12% detected once. Time point given: pre-sensitization, week 0. Treatment reported: therapeutic diphenylcyclopropenone sensitization with weekly scalp DPC. This specimen was whole blood, taken in connection with sensitization to the hapten diphenylcyclopropenone (DPC). Receptors were obtained from a woman in her 50s with alopecia areata. Some clones in this sample may be carry-over from other donors' samples.

A single count supports this clonotype. This chain connects TRBV20-1 to TRBJ2-1, with D tentatively TRBD2 (6 bases). The V gene lost 0 bases and the J gene lost 5 bases, with 17 bases spanning the gap. In germline, CDR1 is DFQATT, CDR2 SNEGSKA (reference sequence). The length of the CDR3 is 16 residues. The chain's CDR3 is CSARERRKRVDNEQFF. CDR3 nucleotide sequence: TGCAGTGCTAGAGAACGCAGGAAGCGGGTGGACAATGAGCAGTTCTTC.

A few counts support this clonotype. The chain has TRBV5-1 and TRBJ2-7, with D perhaps matching TRBD2 (6 bases). Germline V lookup: CDR1 SGHRS, CDR2 YFSETQ. This CDR3 has 16 amino acids. V was trimmed by 4 bases and J by 2 bases, leaving 19 bases between them. CDR3 bases: TGCGCCAGCAGCCCTCAAGTTGGGAGGTTAACCTACGAGCAGTACTTC. Translation gives CASSPQVGRLTYEQYF.

Ten or more counts support this clonotype. J is TRBJ2-5 and V is TRBV3-1; D is unclear. Germline CDR1 is LGHDT and CDR2 is YNNKEL (reference sequence). V lost 4 bases to trimming and J lost 1 base, with 4 bases between them. The CDR3 runs to 12 residues. The CDR3 bases are TGTGCCAGCAGCCGCCTCCAAGAGACCCAGTACTTC. Translation: CASSRLQETQYF.

This chain links TRBV28 with TRBJ2-7; TRBD1 agrees at 9 bases. CDR1 is MDHEN and CDR2 is SYDVKM in the germline V gene. J was trimmed by 10 bases and V by 2 bases; bases with no gene match: 12. The CDR3 spans 15 residues. CDR3 nucleotides: TGTGCCAGCAGTTTAAGTTTCGAGGGACAGGGAAGTCAGTACTTC. It codes for CASSLSFEGQGSQYF.

The chain has TRBV7-8 and TRBJ2-5; the D is unclear. The germline V gene encodes CDR1 SGHVS and CDR2 FQNEAQ. V lost 1 base and J lost 2, with 11 bases in between. The CDR3 has 15 residues. The CDR3 reads CASSLVLGQQETQYF. CDR3 coding DNA: TGTGCCAGCAGCTTAGTCTTAGGGCAGCAAGAGACCCAGTACTTC.

This clonotype was recorded a few times. The J gene is TRBJ2-2, the V gene TRBV24-1; 7 nucleotides agree with TRBD1. J was trimmed by 6 bases and V by 3 bases; bases with no gene match: 3. The CDR3 length is 14 residues. Germline V gives CDR1 KGHDR, CDR2 SFDVKD. CDR3 residues: CATSDGTVPGELFF. CDR3 DNA: TGTGCCACCAGTGATGGGACAGTTCCCGGGGAGCTGTTTTTT.

The CDR3 DNA sequence: TGTGCCAGCAGCCAAGGTGTACAGACGTACGAGCAGTACTTC. It specifies CASSQGVQTYEQYF. The chain is built from TRBV3-1 and TRBJ2-7; unclear D gene. Germline V CDR1 and CDR2: LGHDT, YNNKEL (reference sequence). V shed 1 base and J shed 4 bases, with 11 bases lying between them. This CDR3 has 14 amino acids.

This sequence joins TRBV15 and TRBJ2-7; 12 bases agree with TRBD2. This CDR3 contains 16 residues. Trimming at V came to 1 base and at J to 1 base, leaving 2 bases not matched to a gene. Germline-derived CDR1 and CDR2 are LNHNV and YYDKDF (reference sequence). The CDR3 loop is CATSRGLAGVSYEQYF. The CDR3 DNA follows: TGTGCCACCAGCAGAGGACTAGCGGGAGTTTCCTACGAGCAGTACTTC.

The V call is TRBV20-1, the J call TRBJ2-7, with D possibly TRBD2 on 5 matching bases. V was trimmed by 0 bases and J by 6 bases, leaving 18 bases between them. Germline CDR1 DFQATT, CDR2 SNEGSKA (reference sequence). This CDR3 is 15 amino acids long. CDR3 nucleotides: TGCAGTGCTAGAGATCAATCGGCAGGACTGGTCGAGCAGTACTTC. It specifies CSARDQSAGLVEQYF.

This clonotype was found a few times. The chain's CDR3 is CSVGKGGNTEAFF. In nucleotides, the CDR3 is TGCAGCGTTGGGAAGGGCGGGAACACTGAAGCTTTCTTT. The rearrangement joins TRBV29-1 to TRBJ1-1, with D hard to call. Trimming pared 4 bases from V and 1 base from J, leaving 10 bases between. Germline V gives CDR1 SQVTM, CDR2 ANQGSEA. The CDR3 length is 13 residues.

CDR3 coding DNA: TGTGCCAGCAGTCCCCGGACTAGCGGCCGCACAGATACGCAGTATTTT. It codes for CASSPRTSGRTDTQYF. V and J are TRBV6-2 or TRBV6-3 and TRBJ2-3; TRBD2 aligns across 10 bases. The V and J ends lost 5 bases and 1 base, in that order; junction bases with no gene match: 6. Germline assignment: CDR1 MNHEY and CDR2 SVGEGT. The CDR3 has 16 residues.

The rearrangement uses TRBV9 and TRBJ2-3; D ambiguous. The CDR3 is 14 amino acids. V was cut by 1 base and J by 0 bases, with 6 bases left in between. Germline CDR1 SGDLS, CDR2 YYNGEE. This chain's CDR3 is CASSVPVSTDTQYF. DNA for the CDR3: TGTGCCAGCAGCGTACCGGTTAGCACAGATACGCAGTATTTT.

This clonotype was recorded at least ten times. This chain connects TRBV5-1 to TRBJ2-1; the D is unclear. V was pared by 0 bases and J by 0 bases, with 10 bases between. The CDR3 is 16 residues long. The germline CDR1 and CDR2 sequences are SGHRS and YFSETQ. CDR3 nucleotides: TGCGCCAGCAGCTTGGATCTGGGCAACTCCTACAATGAGCAGTTCTTC. This sequence encodes CASSLDLGNSYNEQFF.

This clonotype occurred a few times. The gene calls are TRBV20-1 and TRBJ2-5; perhaps TRBD2 as D (5 bases). V lost 7 bases to trimming and J lost 2 bases, with 8 bases between them. In germline, CDR1 is DFQATT, CDR2 SNEGSKA (reference sequence). This CDR3 contains 11 residues. The CDR3 here is CSGTAQETQYF. CDR3 nucleotide sequence: TGCAGTGGGACTGCACAAGAGACCCAGTACTTC.

The count of this clonotype is one. A read error may be the cause here, since a much bigger clone is one base away. The chain is built from TRBV11-2 and TRBJ1-6, with unresolved D. CDR3 length: 14 residues. Germline CDR1 SGHAT, CDR2 FQNNGV. V lost 1 base, J lost 10 bases, and 11 bases lay in between. This chain's CDR3 is CASSLGGRGSPLHF. CDR3 nucleotide sequence: TGTGCCAGCAGCTTAGGAGGAAGAGGCTCACCCCTCCACTTT.

This clonotype has a handful of counts. V gene TRBV3-1 combines with J gene TRBJ1-6; D is uncertain. Trimming cost V 3 bases and J 6 bases, with 12 bases left between them. The germline V gene encodes CDR1 LGHDT and CDR2 YNNKEL (reference sequence). The length of the CDR3 is 15 residues. CDR3 region: CASSQTPSGNSPLHF. The CDR3 bases are TGTGCCAGCAGCCAGACCCCCAGTGGTAATTCACCCCTCCACTTT.

This clonotype was counted between two and nine times. CDR3 sequence: CASSGGQAGANVLTF. The CDR3 nucleotides are TGTGCCAGCAGTGGGGGGCAGGCTGGGGCCAACGTCCTGACTTTC. The chain recombines TRBV2 with TRBJ2-6, with D possibly matching TRBD1 (6 bases). V dropped 4 bases and J dropped 2 bases, with 9 bases sitting between them. Germline V CDR1 and CDR2: SNHLY, FYNNEI. The CDR3 has 15 residues.

This clonotype was picked up many times. Written as DNA, the CDR3 is TGTGCCAGCAGTTCCTCGGGCGCCCCCGCAGATACGCAGTATTTT. This encodes CASSSSGAPADTQYF. The chain carries TRBV28 and TRBJ2-3; D is unclear. Trimming stripped 4 bases from V and 4 bases from J, with 15 bases between. The CDR3 covers 15 residues. Germline assignment: CDR1 MDHEN and CDR2 SYDVKM.

This clonotype came up a few times. The V call is TRBV7-2, the J call TRBJ2-3, with no clear D. Germline-derived CDR1 and CDR2 are SGHTA and FQGNSA. V gave up 3 bases and J gave up 7 bases, with 8 bases separating them. There are 12 residues in the CDR3. The CDR3 loop is CASSFSLNTQYF. DNA of the CDR3: TGTGCCAGCAGCTTCAGTTTGAATACGCAGTATTTT. Full variable domain (missing parts from reference TRBV7-2 and TRBJ2-3): GAGVSQSPSNKVTEKGKDVELRCDPISGHTALYWYRQSLGQGLEFLIYFQGNSAPDKSGLPSDRFSAERTGGSVSTLTIQRTQQEDSAVYLCASSFSLNTQYFGPGTRLTVL.

V and J are TRBV10-1 and TRBJ2-7; D might be TRBD1 or TRBD2, each matching 7 bases. Germline V CDR1 and CDR2: WNHNN, SYGVQD (reference sequence). V lost 8 bases and J 3 bases, leaving 14 bases between the germline ends. The CDR3 runs to 13 residues. As DNA, the CDR3 is TGCGCCAGCCGGGGGGACAGCAACTACGAGCAGTACTTC. It yields the protein CASRGDSNYEQYF.

A few counts support this clonotype. The chain employs TRBV28 and TRBJ1-1, with D tentatively TRBD1 (6 bases). This CDR3 is 15 amino acids long. Germline V gene sequence: CDR1 MDHEN, CDR2 SYDVKM. Trimming took 4 bases from V and 3 from J, leaving 15 bases between them. In nucleotides, the CDR3 is TGTGCCAGCAGTTCCCCGACAGGCGAATACACTGAAGCTTTCTTT. Translated, it gives CASSSPTGEYTEAFF.

This clonotype was found a few times. The chain links TRBV9 to TRBJ2-1, with TRBD2 as a possible D gene (6 bases). The CDR3 is 14 amino acids. Germline loops: CDR1 SGDLS, CDR2 YYNGEE. V lost 4 bases and J lost 7, with 15 bases in between. This chain's CDR3 is CASSSSGLMNEQFF. CDR3 bases: TGTGCCAGCAGCTCCAGCGGGCTGATGAATGAGCAGTTCTTC. The full variable domain, completed using reference TRBV9 and TRBJ2-1, is DSGVTQTPKHLITATGQRVTLRCSPRSGDLSVYWYQQSLDQGLQFLIQYYNGEERAKGNILERFSAQQFPDLHSELNLSSLELGDSALYFCASSSSGLMNEQFFGPGTRLTVL.

This clonotype turned up a few times. V and J are TRBV28 and TRBJ2-7; a weak D match, TRBD2 (5 bases). The V gene's germline CDR1 is MDHEN and CDR2 SYDVKM. This CDR3 is built from 16 residues. Trimming removed 2 bases at V and 1 base at J, with 15 bases between. CDR3 nucleotides: TGTGCCAGCAGTTTAGGGCGAATCGGCGGGTCCTACGAGCAGTACTTC. As protein: CASSLGRIGGSYEQYF.

This clonotype was detected only a few times. The V call is TRBV5-1, the J call TRBJ1-4; TRBD1 is a possible D gene (5 bases). Per germline, CDR1 SGHRS and CDR2 YFSETQ. V was shortened by 0 bases and J by 6 bases, with 12 bases between the two germline ends. The CDR3 runs 15 residues. CDR3 in amino acids: CASSLGGILDEKLFF. The CDR3 coding sequence is TGCGCCAGCAGCTTGGGGGGGATATTGGATGAAAAACTGTTTTTT.

This clonotype was observed at least ten times. The chain is built from TRBV6-2 or TRBV6-3 and TRBJ2-1; 11 bases align to TRBD2. Per germline, CDR1 MNHEY and CDR2 SVGEGT. V trimming: 5 bases; J trimming: 8 bases; junction bases outside the gene matches: 11. There are 16 residues in the CDR3. The CDR3 loop is CASSLSGGAGLDEQFF. The CDR3 DNA reads as TGTGCCAGCAGTCTTAGCGGGGGGGCCGGCTTGGATGAGCAGTTCTTC.

This clonotype was counted only a few times. The rearrangement uses TRBV12-3 or TRBV12-4 and TRBJ1-1, with unresolved D. The V end lost 6 bases, the J end lost 6 bases, and 8 bases lay between the germline ends. CDR3 length equals 11 residues. The CDR3 sequence: CASSQDPEAFF. The CDR3 nucleotides read TGTGCCAGCAGCCAGGATCCTGAAGCTTTCTTT.

This clonotype showed up just a few times. The chain links TRBV4-1 to TRBJ2-7; D gene unclear. V was cut by 0 bases and J by 0 bases, with 9 bases left in between. The CDR3 is made up of 15 amino acids. The germline V gene encodes CDR1 MGHRA and CDR2 YSYEKL. The CDR3 nucleotides are TGCGCCAGCAGCCAAGAAGGTAGCAGCTCCTACGAGCAGTACTTC. It yields the protein CASSQEGSSSYEQYF.

This clonotype occurred once. This chain uses TRBV28 with TRBJ2-7, with D perhaps TRBD1 (6 bases). This CDR3 is 12 amino acids long. Per germline, CDR1 MDHEN and CDR2 SYDVKM. Trimming cost V 7 bases and J 3 bases, with 10 bases left between them. The CDR3 region is CASTTGSYEQYF. DNA of the CDR3: TGTGCCAGCACCACAGGGAGCTACGAGCAGTACTTC. Full variable domain (missing parts from reference TRBV28 and TRBJ2-7): DVKVTQSSRYLVKRTGEKVFLECVQDMDHENMFWYRQDPGLGLRLIYFSYDVKMKEKGDIPEGYSVSREKKERFSLILESASTNQTSMYLCASTTGSYEQYFGPGTRLTVT.

The chain carries TRBV3-1 and TRBJ2-1; TRBD2 might be the D (5 bases). This CDR3 contains 12 residues. Trimming cost V 1 base and J 8 bases, with 6 bases left between them. Germline-derived CDR1 and CDR2 are LGHDT and YNNKEL (reference sequence). CDR3 sequence: CASSQVRDEQFF. CDR3 nucleotide sequence: TGTGCCAGCAGCCAAGTGCGGGATGAGCAGTTCTTC.

This chain uses TRBV7-6 with TRBJ2-7; D may be TRBD1 or TRBD2 (6 bases each). The germline V and J ends were trimmed by 5 bases and 9 bases, with 20 bases remaining between them. CDR1 SGHVS and CDR2 FNYEAQ come from the germline V gene. The CDR3 is 14 amino acids. The CDR3 protein is CASSPTQLQGLQYF. CDR3 coding DNA: TGTGCCAGCAGCCCAACCCAACTACAGGGACTGCAGTACTTC.

This chain connects TRBV11-2 to TRBJ2-3; no definite D call. V was clipped by 5 bases and J by 4 bases, with 16 bases between them. The CDR3 contains 15 residues. Germline CDR1 and CDR2: SGHAT and FQNNGV. The CDR3 DNA sequence: TGTGCCAGCAGCCCCGGCGCGATGGGCCCAGATACGCAGTATTTT. It is translated as CASSPGAMGPDTQYF. Drawing the rest from reference TRBV11-2 and TRBJ2-3, the complete variable domain is EAGVAQSPRYKIIEKRQSVAFWCNPISGHATLYWYQQILGQGPKLLIQFQNNGVVDDSQLPKDRFSAERLKGVDSTLKIQPAKLEDSAVYLCASSPGAMGPDTQYFGPGTRLTVL.

This clonotype was counted a single time. The chain has TRBV29-1 and TRBJ1-1; 7 bases are a match to TRBD1. J gave up 0 bases and V 6 bases, and 4 bases lay outside the gene matches. This CDR3 has 13 residues. The germline gives CDR1 SQVTM, CDR2 ANQGSEA. The CDR3 reads CSVGTVLNTEAFF. CDR3 DNA: TGCAGCGTAGGGACAGTCCTGAACACTGAAGCTTTCTTT.